These 23 T cell receptor beta chains were sequenced from one sample in a study of blood T cell repertoires in COVID-19. Profiled with immunoSEQ multiplex PCR; TCRdb holds only in-frame clones, not every one. The sample records approximately 90,000 clones, around nine tenths being singletons. The material sequenced was peripheral blood. The receptors come from a man aged 60-69 years with acute or convalescent COVID-19.

This clone was found once. The chain uses TRBV4-1 and TRBJ2-7; the match to TRBD1 covers 9 bases. Germline values: CDR1 MGHRA, CDR2 YSYEKL. The V segment lost 1 base and the J segment 4 bases; nucleotides outside the gene matches: 5. This CDR3 is built from 15 residues. The CDR3 coding sequence is TGCGCCAGCAGCCAAGGTGGGACAGGGATTTACGAGCAGTACTTC. As protein: CASSQGGTGIYEQYF.

The chain links TRBV7-2 to TRBJ2-2; 10 nucleotides align to TRBD2. Per the germline V gene, CDR1 is SGHTA and CDR2 is FQGNSA. The V and J ends lost 5 bases and 5 bases, in that order; junction bases with no gene match: 11. The length of the CDR3 is 17 residues. DNA of the CDR3: TGTGCCAGCAGCCAGGACAGCGGGAGGGCCGGGACCGGGGAGCTGTTTTTT. Translating gives CASSQDSGRAGTGELFF.

This clone was seen just once. The V gene is TRBV18, the J gene TRBJ1-2, with TRBD1 matching over 10 bases. This CDR3 has 13 amino acids. J gave up 8 bases and V 6 bases, and 6 bases lay outside the gene matches. Germline loops: CDR1 KGHSH, CDR2 LQKENI. The CDR3 coding sequence is TGTGCCAGCTCGCCAGACAGGGGGCTGGGCTACACCTTC. Translating gives CASSPDRGLGYTF.

This clone came up once. V usage is TRBV30 and J usage is TRBJ1-6; TRBD1 is a possible D gene (5 bases). Trimming took 0 bases from V and 11 from J, leaving 14 bases between them. Germline CDR1 GTSNPN, CDR2 SVGIG (reference sequence). CDR3 length: 14 residues. CDR3 bases: TGTGCCTGGAGTGTACCCGGGGGAAGGCCACCCCTCCACTTT. Its translation: CAWSVPGGRPPLHF.

The rearrangement joins TRBV6-5 to TRBJ2-5; D might be TRBD1 (6 bases). Trimming removed 6 bases at V and 1 base at J, with 12 bases between. This CDR3 region has 14 residues. Germline CDR1 reads MNHEY; CDR2 reads SVGAGI. The CDR3 loop is CASRRDRIQETQYF. The CDR3 DNA reads as TGTGCCAGCAGACGCGACAGGATCCAAGAGACCCAGTACTTC.

The chain couples TRBV5-1 to TRBJ2-2; tentatively, D is TRBD1 (5 bases). Trimming took 0 bases from V and 0 from J, leaving 18 bases between them. Germline V gives CDR1 SGHRS, CDR2 YFSETQ. The CDR3 has 19 residues. The CDR3 loop is CASSLVLDRISANTGELFF. The CDR3 DNA reads as TGCGCCAGCAGCTTGGTTCTCGACAGAATCTCCGCGAACACCGGGGAGCTGTTTTTT.

V is TRBV18 and J is TRBJ1-1; 8 nucleotides agree with TRBD1. Germline CDR1 reads KGHSH; CDR2 reads LQKENI. The CDR3 totals 15 residues. The ends lost 6 bases at V and 3 bases at J; junction bases unmatched: 9. Here the CDR3 reads CASSVLRGRDTEAFF. The DNA for the CDR3 is TGTGCCAGCTCCGTTCTCAGGGGGCGAGACACTGAAGCTTTCTTT.

This chain connects TRBV7-8 to TRBJ1-1; the D gene is possibly TRBD1 (6 bases). Germline V gene lookup returns CDR1 SGHVS and CDR2 FQNEAQ. V gave up 1 base and J gave up 0 bases, with 15 bases separating them. The CDR3 length is 17 residues. The CDR3 here is CASSLVQGLTMNTEAFF. For the CDR3, the DNA is TGTGCCAGCAGCTTAGTGCAGGGGTTAACCATGAACACTGAAGCTTTCTTT.

The chain employs TRBV5-4 and TRBJ2-7; 8 nucleotides align to TRBD2. The germline V gene encodes CDR1 SGHNT and CDR2 YYREEE (reference sequence). Losses at the gene ends were 4 bases for V and 3 bases for J; bases not matched to a gene: 6. This CDR3 spans 14 amino acids. The CDR3 loop reads CASSISGIVYEQYF. The CDR3 nucleotides are TGTGCCAGCAGCATTAGCGGGATAGTCTACGAGCAGTACTTC.

This sequence joins TRBV2 and TRBJ2-3; 14 nucleotides agree with TRBD2. Germline CDR1 reads SNHLY; CDR2 reads FYNNEI. J was trimmed by 5 bases and V by 6 bases; bases with no gene match: 4. This CDR3 has 15 amino acids. In nucleotides, the CDR3 is TGTGCCAGCAGGGGACTAGCGGGGGCACGAGATACGCAGTATTTT. This encodes CASRGLAGARDTQYF. Together with reference TRBV2 and TRBJ2-3, the CDR3 gives the full variable domain: EPEVTQTPSHQVTQMGQEVILRCVPISNHLYFYWYRQILGQKVEFLVSFYNNEISEKSEIFDDQFSVERPDGSNFTLKIRSTKLEDSAMYFCASRGLAGARDTQYFGPGTRLTVL.

The rearrangement links TRBV18 to TRBJ2-1; 11 bases align to TRBD2. The trim removed 3 bases at V and 8 bases at J, leaving 3 bases unmatched. This CDR3 region has 14 residues. Germline V gene data show CDR1 as KGHSH and CDR2 as LQKENI. The CDR3 sequence: CASSPTLAGDEQFF. The CDR3 DNA follows: TGTGCCAGCTCACCTACACTAGCGGGGGATGAGCAGTTCTTC.

The V and J genes are TRBV5-1 and TRBJ1-4, with D possibly matching TRBD1 (6 bases). This CDR3 comprises 14 residues. Germline V lookup: CDR1 SGHRS, CDR2 YFSETQ. V gave up 0 bases and J gave up 8 bases, with 11 bases separating them. The CDR3 sequence is CASSLGQVSEKLFF. In nucleotides, the CDR3 is TGCGCCAGCAGCTTGGGACAGGTCAGCGAAAAACTGTTTTTT.

This clone was found a few times. This chain joins TRBV5-4 and TRBJ1-1; the D is unclear. Per the germline V gene, CDR1 is SGHNT and CDR2 is YYREEE (reference sequence). This CDR3 is 13 amino acids long. The V end lost 0 bases, the J end lost 6 bases, and 9 bases lay between the germline ends. The CDR3 reads CASSLVREAEAFF. In DNA, the CDR3 is TGTGCCAGCAGCTTGGTTCGGGAGGCTGAAGCTTTCTTT.

The V gene is TRBV7-2, the J gene TRBJ1-6; D is unclear. From germline, CDR1 is SGHTA and CDR2 FQGNSA. The V and J ends lost 3 bases and 0 bases respectively, with 12 bases between them. The CDR3 loop spans 17 amino acids. The CDR3 loop reads CASSFILPSSYNSPLHF. CDR3 in DNA: TGTGCCAGCAGCTTTATACTACCTAGCTCCTATAATTCACCCCTCCACTTT.

This clone occurred once. The rearrangement uses TRBV14 and TRBJ1-3; D not certain. The CDR3 sequence is 11 residues long. V was shortened by 8 bases and J by 9 bases, with 11 bases between the two germline ends. The germline CDR1 and CDR2 sequences are SGHDN and FVKESK. DNA for the CDR3: TGTGCCAGCTCTATTGGTGGCACCATATATTTT. Encoded protein: CASSIGGTIYF. The full variable domain, with the rest looked up from reference TRBV14 and TRBJ1-3, is EAGVTQFPSHSVIEKGQTVTLRCDPISGHDNLYWYRRVMGKEIKFLLHFVKESKQDESGMPNNRFLAERTGGTYSTLKVQPAELEDSGVYFCASSIGGTIYFGEGSWLTVV.

This clone appeared a few times. This chain connects TRBV4-3 to TRBJ1-2; no definite D call. The CDR3 spans 16 residues. Germline CDR1 and CDR2: LGHNA and YSLEER. V dropped 0 bases and J dropped 6 bases, with 17 bases sitting between them. CDR3 sequence reads: CASSQDPGRGSNGYTF. CDR3 sequence (DNA): TGCGCCAGCAGCCAAGATCCGGGTAGAGGGAGTAATGGCTACACCTTC.

The chain employs TRBV6-5 and TRBJ1-4; TRBD1 aligns across 8 bases. From germline, CDR1 is MNHEY and CDR2 SVGAGI. V gave up 5 bases and J gave up 8 bases; unmatched junction bases: 7. The CDR3 has 14 residues. In DNA, the CDR3 is TGTGCCAGCAGTCTTCGCAGGGGGCACGAAAAACTGTTTTTT. Amino acid sequence: CASSLRRGHEKLFF.

This clone was seen only once. This rearrangement joins TRBV19 to TRBJ1-5; TRBD1 might be the D (5 bases). Deletions cut 9 bases from V and 7 bases from J, with 19 bases between. Looked up from germline, CDR1 is LNHDA and CDR2 is SQIVND (reference sequence). The CDR3 has 14 amino acids. The CDR3: CASPVPQAPQPQHF. CDR3 bases: TGTGCCAGCCCGGTCCCACAGGCCCCCCAGCCCCAGCATTTT.

The chain has TRBV5-6 and TRBJ2-7; 12 bases align to TRBD1. The germline V gene encodes CDR1 SGHDT and CDR2 YYEEEE. The CDR3 is 15 residues long. The V gene end was trimmed by 6 bases and the J gene end by 7 bases; junction bases not matched to a gene: 11. CDR3 DNA sequence: TGTGCCAGCACTGGGAGGGGACAGGGGGCCCAAGAGCAGTACTTC. Translated, it gives CASTGRGQGAQEQYF.

This clone turned up a few times. V usage is TRBV27 and J usage is TRBJ1-6; 7 positions agree with TRBD1. J lost 3 bases, V lost 10 bases, and 3 bases had no gene match. Germline-derived CDR1 and CDR2 are MNHEY and SMNVEV (reference sequence). CDR3 length equals 13 residues. The CDR3 reads CATRDSYNSPLHF. CDR3 coding DNA: TGTGCCACCAGGGACAGCTATAATTCACCCCTCCACTTT.

There are a few counts of this clone. The genes are TRBV7-9 and TRBJ2-1, with D possibly being TRBD2 (6 bases). V lost 5 bases, J lost 6 bases, and 20 bases lay in between. Germline V gene sequence: CDR1 SEHNR, CDR2 FQNEAQ (reference sequence). The CDR3 runs to 16 residues. CDR3 sequence (DNA): TGTGCCAGCAGCGGAGGGTCGAGGAGGGGCGGCAATGAGCAGTTCTTC. As protein: CASSGGSRRGGNEQFF.

This clone was picked up a small number of times. The CDR3 nucleotides read TGTGCCAGCAGCCCTCGGGAGGGCCGCTCCTACGAGCAGTACTTC. This codes for CASSPREGRSYEQYF. The gene calls are TRBV3-1 (or the pseudogene TRBV3-2) and TRBJ2-7; 8 bases fit TRBD2. Germline V lookup: CDR1 LGHDT, CDR2 YNNKEL (reference sequence). CDR3 length: 15 residues. V dropped 4 bases and J dropped 0; count of bases not matched to a gene: 5.

The chain couples TRBV7-2 to TRBJ1-2, with D possibly TRBD1 on 6 matching bases. V was clipped by 5 bases and J by 3 bases, with 13 bases between them. In germline, CDR1 is SGHTA, CDR2 FQGNSA. The CDR3 is 14 residues long. The CDR3 sequence: CASSPGGQDYGYTF. The CDR3 bases are TGTGCCAGCAGCCCGGGGGGGCAGGACTATGGCTACACCTTC.